This T cell receptor (beta chain) was identified in a study of cytomegalovirus exposure and HLA in healthy donors. Whole-study results and caveats: It emerged from a later analysis that several of the most significant clusters appeared to be linked to common viral pathogens. According to the study, around 180 TCR beta chains were cytomegalovirus-associated. Serostatus for CMV was the only available immune exposure information.

Vbeta (60) and Jbeta (13) primers were used in the PCR. TCRdb's copy holds only in-frame clones and misses some; the assay was immunoSEQ multiplex PCR. The table has roughly 140,000 clones, about 84% seen once. CDR3 size: 13 residues. The V end lost 6 bases, the J end lost 5 bases, and 14 bases lay between the germline ends. Germline V CDR1 and CDR2: SGHRS, YFSETQ. Note on this clone: No antigen is known for it.

The specimen was PBMCs. The TCR comes from a woman between 40 and 55 years old in good health and CMV-seropositive. The V call is TRBV5-1, the J call TRBJ1-1; unclear D gene. Here the CDR3 DNA reads TGCGCCAGCACCGCGGACCGGAGGACTGAAGCTTTCTTT. Translating gives CASTADRRTEAFF.